These T cell receptor beta chains were read from a single sample in a study of spatial heterogeneity in lung cancer. Via MiXCR, TCRdb re-called the 5' RACE reads, giving one row per CDR3 protein. The repertoire consists of several thousand distinct CDR3 sequences, with 25% to 30% occurring once and the leading ten covering approximately 10%. The specimen comprised lung tumor tissue, sampled at surgery. Receptors were obtained from a female donor with early-stage non-small cell lung cancer. CDR3s include the opening cysteine and the closing phenylalanine or tryptophan. A D gene is named only where the DNA matches it firmly. The size entry is marked missing in some rows and otherwise reads once, few, many or a size class.

CDR3 protein | CDR3 DNA | D gene | clone size | J gene | V gene
CSVVGAGAQFF | TGCAGCGTTGTGGGCGCGGGAGCTCAGTTCTTC | TRBD2 | medium-sized | TRBJ2-1 | TRBV29-1
CASSFEHTNGGELFF | TGTGCCAGCAGCTTTGAACATACTAACGGAGGGGAGCTGTTTTTT | . | large | TRBJ2-2 | TRBV5-4
CASSFGSSYNEQFF | TGTGCCAGCAGTTTCGGGAGCTCCTACAATGAGCAGTTCTTC | . | many | TRBJ2-1 | TRBV27
CATSDLANPPRSYNEQFF | TGTGCCACCAGTGACCTTGCCAACCCCCCACGCTCCTACAATGAGCAGTTCTTC | . | . | TRBJ2-1 | TRBV24-1
CASSFGQGNLNTEAFF | TGTGCCAGCAGTTTCGGACAGGGGAATCTGAACACTGAAGCTTTCTTT | TRBD1 | medium-sized | TRBJ1-1 | TRBV28
CASSQEGGRDTQYF | TGTGCCAGCAGCCAAGAGGGGGGCAGAGATACGCAGTATTTT | . | few | TRBJ2-3 | TRBV3-1
CASSLAATDTQHF | TGTGCCAGCAGCTTGGCCGCCACAGATACGCAGCATTTT | . | . | TRBJ1-5 | TRBV7-9
CASSVALGTYEQYF | TGTGCCAGCAGCGTAGCGCTAGGTACCTACGAGCAGTACTTC | . | . | TRBJ2-7 | TRBV9
CASSDGTGNYNEQFF | TGTGCCAGCAGCGATGGGACAGGCAACTACAATGAGCAGTTCTTC | TRBD1 | . | TRBJ2-1 | TRBV9
CSAKPPGLENIQYF | TGCAGTGCTAAACCCCCGGGACTAGAAAACATTCAGTACTTC | TRBD2 | large | TRBJ2-4 | TRBV20-1
CSVAKIGSYNEQFF | TGCAGCGTTGCTAAGATCGGCTCCTACAATGAGCAGTTCTTC | . | few | TRBJ2-1 | TRBV29-1
CSEGDRPSYNEQFF | TGTTCCGAGGGGGACAGGCCCTCCTACAATGAGCAGTTCTTC | TRBD1 | . | TRBJ2-1 | TRBV11-2
CASSQGGGALRYF | TGCGCCAGCAGCCAAGGAGGGGGGGCCTTAAGGTACTTC | . | . | TRBJ2-5 | TRBV4-3
CASRTLDISDSPLHF | TGTGCCAGCAGAACACTCGACATCTCTGATTCACCCCTCCACTTT | . | . | TRBJ1-6 | TRBV6-2/TRBV6-3
CASSSEVRTGELFF | TGTGCCAGCAGCTCAGAGGTCCGCACCGGGGAGCTGTTTTTT | . | . | TRBJ2-2 | TRBV7-2
CASSRTGGFGEQYF | TGTGCCAGCAGCCGCACGGGGGGTTTCGGCGAGCAGTACTTC | TRBD2 | few | TRBJ2-7 | TRBV11-3
CASSTGGTGHEKLFF | TGTGCCAGCAGCACGGGCGGGACAGGGCATGAAAAACTGTTTTTT | TRBD1 | medium-sized | TRBJ1-4 | TRBV6-5
CASTKDRHNEQFF | TGCGCCAGCACTAAAGACAGGCACAATGAGCAGTTCTTC | . | few | TRBJ2-1 | TRBV10-2
CASSLRDRVSGTEAFF | TGCGCCAGCAGCCTCAGGGACAGGGTTAGCGGTACTGAAGCTTTCTTT | TRBD1 | few | TRBJ1-1 | TRBV10-2
CASSQTSRLATNTGELFF | TGTGCCAGCAGCCAAACCTCCCGGCTAGCGACGAACACCGGGGAGCTGTTTTTT | . | . | TRBJ2-2 | TRBV3-1
CASSSSPVRSYEQYF | TGTGCCAGCAGCTCCAGCCCGGTTCGGTCCTACGAGCAGTACTTC | . | few | TRBJ2-7 | TRBV9
CSALGPLYNEQFF | TGCAGTGCCCTGGGCCCCCTCTACAATGAGCAGTTCTTC | . | once | TRBJ2-1 | TRBV20-1
CASSIGAPPETQYF | TGTGCCAGTAGTATAGGGGCCCCTCCAGAGACCCAGTACTTC | . | medium-sized | TRBJ2-5 | TRBV19
CASSFQETQYF | TGTGCCAGCAGCTTCCAAGAGACCCAGTACTTC | . | large | TRBJ2-5 | TRBV5-8
CSAKGGIGELFF | TGCAGTGCTAAGGGGGGGATCGGGGAGCTGTTTTTT | . | once | TRBJ2-2 | TRBV20-1
CASSRTGGYSSYEQYF | TGTGCCAGCAGTAGGACAGGGGGCTACTCCTCCTACGAGCAGTACTTC | TRBD1 | few | TRBJ2-7 | TRBV6-5
CASSVGSSGANVLTF | TGTGCCAGCAGTGTGGGGAGCTCTGGGGCCAACGTCCTGACTTTC | . | large | TRBJ2-6 | TRBV6-1
CASSYRGSEEETQYF | TGTGCCAGCAGTTACAGGGGTTCGGAAGAAGAGACCCAGTACTTC | TRBD1 | . | TRBJ2-5 | TRBV7-9
CASTPGPKNIQYF | TGTGCCAGTACCCCAGGCCCCAAAAACATTCAGTACTTC | . | many | TRBJ2-4 | TRBV19
CASSVGGLGRGAQYF | TGTGCCAGCAGCGTAGGAGGGTTGGGGAGAGGAGCCCAGTACTTC | . | large | TRBJ2-5 | TRBV9
CASSLGMAGTEAFF | TGTGCCAGCAGCTTAGGAATGGCGGGCACTGAAGCTTTCTTT | . | large | TRBJ1-1 | TRBV7-2
CASSLSYEQYF | TGTGCCAGCAGCCTATCCTACGAGCAGTACTTC | . | . | TRBJ2-7 | TRBV3-1
CASSQDRSSYNEQFF | TGTGCCAGCAGCCAAGACAGAAGCTCCTACAATGAGCAGTTCTTC | . | few | TRBJ2-1 | TRBV3-1